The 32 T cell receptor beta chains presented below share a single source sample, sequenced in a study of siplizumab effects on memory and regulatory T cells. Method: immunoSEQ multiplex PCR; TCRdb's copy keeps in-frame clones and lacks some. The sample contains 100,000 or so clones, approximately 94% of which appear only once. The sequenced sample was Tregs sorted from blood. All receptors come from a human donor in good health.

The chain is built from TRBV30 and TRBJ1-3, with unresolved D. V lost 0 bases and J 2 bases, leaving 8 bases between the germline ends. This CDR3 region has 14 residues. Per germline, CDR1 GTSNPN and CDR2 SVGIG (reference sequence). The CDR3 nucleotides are TGTGCCTGGAGTGTAAGGGTTGCTGGAAACACCATATATTTT. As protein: CAWSVRVAGNTIYF.

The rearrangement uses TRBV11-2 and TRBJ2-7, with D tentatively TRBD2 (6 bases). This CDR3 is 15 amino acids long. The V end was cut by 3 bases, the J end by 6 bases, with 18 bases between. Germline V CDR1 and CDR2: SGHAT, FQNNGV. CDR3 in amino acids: CASSLGGRRGSEQYF. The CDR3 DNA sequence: TGTGCCAGCAGCTTGGGCGGGCGGCGGGGCTCCGAGCAGTACTTC.

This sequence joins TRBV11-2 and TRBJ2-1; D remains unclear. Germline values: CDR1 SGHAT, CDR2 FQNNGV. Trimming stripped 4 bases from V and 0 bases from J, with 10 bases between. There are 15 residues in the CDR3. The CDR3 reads CASSSGLSSYNEQFF. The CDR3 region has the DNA TGTGCCAGCAGCTCTGGCCTCAGCTCCTACAATGAGCAGTTCTTC.

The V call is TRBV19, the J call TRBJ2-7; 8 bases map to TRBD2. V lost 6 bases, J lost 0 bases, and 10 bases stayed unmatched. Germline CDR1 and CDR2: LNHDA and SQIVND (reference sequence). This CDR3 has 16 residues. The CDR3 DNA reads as TGTGCCAGTAGAAAACCCGGTAGCGGGAACTCCTACGAGCAGTACTTC. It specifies CASRKPGSGNSYEQYF.

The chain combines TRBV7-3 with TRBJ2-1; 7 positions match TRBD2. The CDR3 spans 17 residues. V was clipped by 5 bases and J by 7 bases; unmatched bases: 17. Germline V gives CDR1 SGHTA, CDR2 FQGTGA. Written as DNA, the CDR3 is TGTGCCAGCAGCCCACAAATGGGTAGCGGGTGGTTGAATGAGCAGTTCTTC. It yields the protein CASSPQMGSGWLNEQFF.

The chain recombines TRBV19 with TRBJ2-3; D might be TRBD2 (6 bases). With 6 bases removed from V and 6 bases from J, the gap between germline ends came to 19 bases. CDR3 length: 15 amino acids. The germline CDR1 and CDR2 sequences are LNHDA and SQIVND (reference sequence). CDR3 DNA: TGTGCCAGTAGCCTCCTACAAACTAGCCGCGATACGCAGTATTTT. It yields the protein CASSLLQTSRDTQYF.

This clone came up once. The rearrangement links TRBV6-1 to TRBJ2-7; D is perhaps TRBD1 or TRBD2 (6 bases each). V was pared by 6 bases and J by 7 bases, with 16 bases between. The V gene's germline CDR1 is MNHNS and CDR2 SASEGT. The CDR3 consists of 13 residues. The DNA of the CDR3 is TGTGCCAGCAGAAACAGGGACTTGGGGGAGCAGTACTTC. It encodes CASRNRDLGEQYF.

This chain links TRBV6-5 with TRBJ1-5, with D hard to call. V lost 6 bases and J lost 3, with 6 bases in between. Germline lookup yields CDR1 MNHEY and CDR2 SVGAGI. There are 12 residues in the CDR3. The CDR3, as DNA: TGTGCCAGCAGACACCTCAATCAGCCCCAGCATTTT. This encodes CASRHLNQPQHF.

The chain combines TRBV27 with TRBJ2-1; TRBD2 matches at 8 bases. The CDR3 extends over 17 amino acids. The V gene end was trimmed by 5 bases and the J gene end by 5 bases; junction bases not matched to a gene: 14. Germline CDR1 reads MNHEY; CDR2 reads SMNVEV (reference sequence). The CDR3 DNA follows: TGTGCCAGCAGTAAAATAGCGGGGCGTCCTCTCCACAATGAGCAGTTCTTC. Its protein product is CASSKIAGRPLHNEQFF.

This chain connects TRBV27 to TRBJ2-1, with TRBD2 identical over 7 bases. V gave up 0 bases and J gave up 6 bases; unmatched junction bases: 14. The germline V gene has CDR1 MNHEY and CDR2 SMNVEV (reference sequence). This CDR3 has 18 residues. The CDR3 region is CASSLSRGWRELGNEQFF. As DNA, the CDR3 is TGTGCCAGCAGTTTATCCCGCGGTTGGCGGGAGCTTGGCAATGAGCAGTTCTTC.

The CDR3 sequence is CASSLGQGSYNSPLHF. Here the CDR3 DNA reads TGTGCCAGCAGCTTAGGACAGGGCTCCTATAATTCACCCCTCCACTTT. The V and J genes are TRBV7-2 and TRBJ1-6; 7 nucleotides match TRBD1. Germline CDR1 reads SGHTA; CDR2 reads FQGNSA. With V trimmed by 1 base and J by 0 bases, 0 bases remained unmatched. CDR3 size: 16 residues.

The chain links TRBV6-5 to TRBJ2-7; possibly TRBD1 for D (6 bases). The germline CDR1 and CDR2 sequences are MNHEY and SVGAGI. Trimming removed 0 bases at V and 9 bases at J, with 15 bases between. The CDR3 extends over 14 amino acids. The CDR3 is CASSYSGPGVPQYF. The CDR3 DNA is TGTGCCAGCAGTTACTCGGGTCCAGGGGTCCCGCAGTACTTC.

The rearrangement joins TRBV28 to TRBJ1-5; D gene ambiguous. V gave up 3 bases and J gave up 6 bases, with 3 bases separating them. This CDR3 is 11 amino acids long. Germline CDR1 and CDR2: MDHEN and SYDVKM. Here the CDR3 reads CASSLGQPQHF. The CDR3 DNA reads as TGTGCCAGCAGTTTGGGTCAGCCCCAGCATTTT.

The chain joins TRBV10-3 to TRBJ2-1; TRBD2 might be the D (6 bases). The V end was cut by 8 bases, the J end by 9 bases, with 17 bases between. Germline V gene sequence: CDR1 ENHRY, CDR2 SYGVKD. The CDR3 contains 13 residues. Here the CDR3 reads CAIYAGSGVEQFF. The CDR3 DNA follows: TGTGCCATCTACGCGGGGTCTGGGGTTGAGCAGTTCTTC.

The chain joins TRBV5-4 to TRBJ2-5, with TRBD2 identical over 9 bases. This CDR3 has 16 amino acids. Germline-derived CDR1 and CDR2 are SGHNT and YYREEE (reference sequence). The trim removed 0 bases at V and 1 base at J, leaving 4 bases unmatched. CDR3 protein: CASSLELAGFQETQYF. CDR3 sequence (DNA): TGTGCCAGCAGCTTGGAACTAGCGGGTTTCCAAGAGACCCAGTACTTC.

For the CDR3, the DNA is TGTGCCAGCAGCCAGTGGGGGTTCTCCTACGAGCAGTACTTC. The encoded protein is CASSQWGFSYEQYF. The V and J genes are TRBV14 and TRBJ2-7, with D possibly being TRBD1 or TRBD2 (5 bases each). Germline V lookup: CDR1 SGHDN, CDR2 FVKESK. The V gene lost 3 bases and the J gene lost 0 bases, with 9 bases spanning the gap. The CDR3 totals 14 residues.

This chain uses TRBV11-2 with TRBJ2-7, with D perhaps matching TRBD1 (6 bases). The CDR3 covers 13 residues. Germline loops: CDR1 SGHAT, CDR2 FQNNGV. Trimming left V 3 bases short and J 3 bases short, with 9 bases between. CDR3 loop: CASSFGQSYEQYF. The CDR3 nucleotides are TGTGCCAGCAGCTTCGGACAGAGCTACGAGCAGTACTTC.

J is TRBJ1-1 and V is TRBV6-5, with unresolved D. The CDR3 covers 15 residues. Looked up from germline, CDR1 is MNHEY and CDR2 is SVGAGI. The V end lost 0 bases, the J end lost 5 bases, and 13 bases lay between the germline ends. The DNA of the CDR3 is TGTGCCAGCAGTTACTCGGGCATATGGAGGACTGAAGCTTTCTTT. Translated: CASSYSGIWRTEAFF.

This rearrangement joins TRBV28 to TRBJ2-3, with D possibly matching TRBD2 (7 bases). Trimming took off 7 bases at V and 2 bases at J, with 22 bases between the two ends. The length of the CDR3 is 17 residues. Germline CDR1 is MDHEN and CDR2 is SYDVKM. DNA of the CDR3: TGTGCCAGCACCATTGGGGGGCTAGCGGCGAACACAGATACGCAGTATTTT. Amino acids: CASTIGGLAANTDTQYF. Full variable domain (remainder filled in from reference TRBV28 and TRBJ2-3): DVKVTQSSRYLVKRTGEKVFLECVQDMDHENMFWYRQDPGLGLRLIYFSYDVKMKEKGDIPEGYSVSREKKERFSLILESASTNQTSMYLCASTIGGLAANTDTQYFGPGTRLTVL.

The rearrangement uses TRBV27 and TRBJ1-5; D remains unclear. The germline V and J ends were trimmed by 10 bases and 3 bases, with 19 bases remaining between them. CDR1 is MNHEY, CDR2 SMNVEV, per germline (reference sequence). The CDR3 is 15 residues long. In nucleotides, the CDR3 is TGTGCCACCCGATCGGACGGAATGTTCAATCAGCCCCAGCATTTT. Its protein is CATRSDGMFNQPQHF.

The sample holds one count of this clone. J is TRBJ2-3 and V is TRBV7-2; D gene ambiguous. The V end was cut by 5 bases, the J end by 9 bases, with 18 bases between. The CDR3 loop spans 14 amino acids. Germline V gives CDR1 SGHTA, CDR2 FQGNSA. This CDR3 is CASSPSKGTQTQYF. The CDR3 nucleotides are TGTGCCAGCAGCCCATCTAAAGGAACCCAAACGCAGTATTTT.

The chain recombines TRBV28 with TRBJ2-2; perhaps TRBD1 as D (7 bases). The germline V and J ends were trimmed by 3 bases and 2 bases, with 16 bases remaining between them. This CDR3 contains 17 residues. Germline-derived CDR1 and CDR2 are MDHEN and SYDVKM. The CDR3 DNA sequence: TGTGCCAGCAGTTTGTGGAGGGGGACAGCCAACACCGGGGAGCTGTTTTTT. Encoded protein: CASSLWRGTANTGELFF. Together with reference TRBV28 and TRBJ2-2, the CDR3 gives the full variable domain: DVKVTQSSRYLVKRTGEKVFLECVQDMDHENMFWYRQDPGLGLRLIYFSYDVKMKEKGDIPEGYSVSREKKERFSLILESASTNQTSMYLCASSLWRGTANTGELFFGEGSRLTVL.

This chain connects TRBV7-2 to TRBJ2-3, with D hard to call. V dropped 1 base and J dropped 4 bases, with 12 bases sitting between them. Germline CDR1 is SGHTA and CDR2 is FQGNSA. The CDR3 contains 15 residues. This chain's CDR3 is CASSLGPRQADTQYF. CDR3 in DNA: TGTGCCAGCAGCTTAGGGCCGCGGCAGGCAGATACGCAGTATTTT. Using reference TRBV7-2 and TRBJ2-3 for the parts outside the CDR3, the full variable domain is GAGVSQSPSNKVTEKGKDVELRCDPISGHTALYWYRQSLGQGLEFLIYFQGNSAPDKSGLPSDRFSAERTGGSVSTLTIQRTQQEDSAVYLCASSLGPRQADTQYFGPGTRLTVL.

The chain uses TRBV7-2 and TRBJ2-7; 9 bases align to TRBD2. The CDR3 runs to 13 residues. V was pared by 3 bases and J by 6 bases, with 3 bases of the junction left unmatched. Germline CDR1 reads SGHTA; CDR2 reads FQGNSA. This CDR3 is CASSLGGRVEQYF. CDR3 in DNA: TGTGCCAGCAGCTTGGGCGGGAGGGTCGAGCAGTACTTC.

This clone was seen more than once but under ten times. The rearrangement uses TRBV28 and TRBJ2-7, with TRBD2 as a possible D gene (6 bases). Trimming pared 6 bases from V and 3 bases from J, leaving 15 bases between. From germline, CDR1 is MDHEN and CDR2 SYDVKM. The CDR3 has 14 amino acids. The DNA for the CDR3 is TGTGCCAGCAGACCTACGGGACTCTTCTACGAGCAGTACTTC. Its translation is CASRPTGLFYEQYF. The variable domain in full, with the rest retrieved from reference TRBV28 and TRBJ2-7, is DVKVTQSSRYLVKRTGEKVFLECVQDMDHENMFWYRQDPGLGLRLIYFSYDVKMKEKGDIPEGYSVSREKKERFSLILESASTNQTSMYLCASRPTGLFYEQYFGPGTRLTVT.

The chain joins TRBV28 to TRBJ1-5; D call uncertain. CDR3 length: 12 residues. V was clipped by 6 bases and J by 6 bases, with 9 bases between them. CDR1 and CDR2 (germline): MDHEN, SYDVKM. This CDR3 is CASRPLRQPQHF. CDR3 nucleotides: TGTGCCAGCAGACCGCTTCGTCAGCCCCAGCATTTT.

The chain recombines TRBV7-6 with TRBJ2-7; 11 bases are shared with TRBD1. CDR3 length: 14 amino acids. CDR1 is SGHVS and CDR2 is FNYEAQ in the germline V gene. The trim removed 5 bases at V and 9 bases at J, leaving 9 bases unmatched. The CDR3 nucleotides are TGTGCCAGCAGCCAATCGGGACAGGGGGTGCGGCAGTACTTC. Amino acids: CASSQSGQGVRQYF. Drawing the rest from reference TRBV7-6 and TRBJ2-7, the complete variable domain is GAGVSQSPRYKVTKRGQDVALRCDPISGHVSLYWYRQALGQGPEFLTYFNYEAQQDKSGLPNDRFSAERPEGSISTLTIQRTEQRDSAMYRCASSQSGQGVRQYFGPGTRLTVT.

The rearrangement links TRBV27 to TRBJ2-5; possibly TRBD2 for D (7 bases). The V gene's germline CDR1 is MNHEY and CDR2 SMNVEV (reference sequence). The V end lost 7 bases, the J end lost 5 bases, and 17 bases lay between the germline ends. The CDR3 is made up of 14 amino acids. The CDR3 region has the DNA TGTGCCAGCACCTCGCTTGCGGGGGCGGAGACCCAGTACTTC. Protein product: CASTSLAGAETQYF.

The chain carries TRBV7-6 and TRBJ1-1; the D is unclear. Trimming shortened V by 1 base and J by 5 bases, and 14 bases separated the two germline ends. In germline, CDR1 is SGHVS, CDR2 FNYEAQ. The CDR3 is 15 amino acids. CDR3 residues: CASSLGGFLGTEAFF. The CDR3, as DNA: TGTGCCAGCAGCTTAGGGGGATTTCTAGGGACTGAAGCTTTCTTT.

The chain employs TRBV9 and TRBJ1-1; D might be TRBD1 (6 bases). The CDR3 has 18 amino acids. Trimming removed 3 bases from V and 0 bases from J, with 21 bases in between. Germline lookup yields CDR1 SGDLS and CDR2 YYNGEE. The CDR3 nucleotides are TGTGCCAGCAGCGGCGAAGGACAGTTTCTTCCCTTGAACACTGAAGCTTTCTTT. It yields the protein CASSGEGQFLPLNTEAFF. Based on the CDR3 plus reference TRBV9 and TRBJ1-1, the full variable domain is DSGVTQTPKHLITATGQRVTLRCSPRSGDLSVYWYQQSLDQGLQFLIQYYNGEERAKGNILERFSAQQFPDLHSELNLSSLELGDSALYFCASSGEGQFLPLNTEAFFGQGTRLTVV.

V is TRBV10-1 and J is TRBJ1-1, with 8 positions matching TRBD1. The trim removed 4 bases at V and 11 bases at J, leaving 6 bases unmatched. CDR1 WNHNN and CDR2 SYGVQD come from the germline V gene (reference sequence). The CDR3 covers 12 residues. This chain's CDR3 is CASSAGQGRAFF. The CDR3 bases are TGCGCCAGCAGTGCCGGACAGGGCCGCGCTTTCTTT.

The CDR3 region has the DNA TGTGCCAGTAGGAATTTAAGGGGACAGACGAACACTGAAGCTTTCTTT. Its translation is CASRNLRGQTNTEAFF. The chain recombines TRBV19 with TRBJ1-1; TRBD1 matches at 7 bases. V trimming: 6 bases; J trimming: 1 base; junction bases outside the gene matches: 11. Germline CDR1 LNHDA, CDR2 SQIVND (reference sequence). The CDR3 covers 16 residues. The full variable domain, rest sourced from reference TRBV19 and TRBJ1-1, is DGGITQSPKYLFRKEGQNVTLSCEQNLNHDAMYWYRQDPGQGLRLIYYSQIVNDFQKGDIAEGYSVSREKKESFPLTVTSAQKNPTAFYLCASRNLRGQTNTEAFFGQGTRLTVV.